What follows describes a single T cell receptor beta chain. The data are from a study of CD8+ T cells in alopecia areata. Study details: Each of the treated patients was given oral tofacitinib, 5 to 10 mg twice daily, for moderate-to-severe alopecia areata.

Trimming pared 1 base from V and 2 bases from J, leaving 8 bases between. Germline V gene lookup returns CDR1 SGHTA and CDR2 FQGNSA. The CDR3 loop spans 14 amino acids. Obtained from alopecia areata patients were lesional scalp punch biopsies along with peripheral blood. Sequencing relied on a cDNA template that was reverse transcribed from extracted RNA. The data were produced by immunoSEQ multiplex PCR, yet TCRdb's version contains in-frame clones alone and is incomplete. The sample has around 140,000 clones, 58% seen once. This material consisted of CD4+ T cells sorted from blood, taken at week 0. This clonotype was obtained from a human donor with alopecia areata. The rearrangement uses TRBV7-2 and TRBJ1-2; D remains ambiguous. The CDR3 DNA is TGTGCCAGCAGCTTAGGACCGGGGAACTATGGCTACACCTTC. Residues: CASSLGPGNYGYTF.